The present T cell receptor (beta chain) was sequenced within a study of PD-L1 blockade in urothelial cancer. As for the study in general: Across blood samples, T cells had a median count of approximately 130,000.

The germline gives CDR1 SGHRS, CDR2 YFSETQ. This CDR3 region has 15 residues. V was trimmed by 0 bases and J by 2 bases, leaving 8 bases between them. Here immunoSEQ multiplex PCR was the method, and the copy in TCRdb shows in-frame clones only, minus some. The sample carries about 50,000 clones, about 85% recorded once. Documented time point: peripheral blood 6 weeks after treatment start. The study enrolled patients with locally advanced or metastatic urothelial carcinoma. This TCR came from a man between 50 and 59 years old with urothelial cancer. Specimen: PBMCs, collected around atezolizumab (anti-PD-L1) treatment. The rearrangement uses TRBV5-1 and TRBJ2-2; D may be TRBD1 (5 bases). Here the CDR3 DNA reads TGCGCCAGCAGCTTGGTTGGACATAACACCGGGGAGCTGTTTTTT. Its protein product is CASSLVGHNTGELFF.